Listed below are T cell receptor beta chains from one sample, sequenced in a study of regulatory T cells in long-lasting Graves disease. TCRdb redid the calling of the multiplex PCR reads with MiXCR, one entry per CDR3 protein. The sample holds 500,000 to 800,000 distinct CDR3 sequences; 30% are singletons and the top ten take around 42%. The starting material was peripheral blood mononuclear cells (PBMCs), obtained when the disease was refractory, from a patient treated with antithyroid drugs. These receptors came from a female donor with Graves disease. Both conserved end residues are part of each CDR3.

CDR3aa	v_gene	j_gene
CASAIRGNYGYTF	TRBV12-3/TRBV12-4	TRBJ1-2
CASSPATGGFPGYTF	TRBV7-3	TRBJ1-2
CASSLNAQGNYGYTF	TRBV5-1	TRBJ1-2
CASSPNGNTGELFF	TRBV7-3	TRBJ2-2
CASSEGPGPDGYTF	TRBV6-1	TRBJ1-2
CASSLGSPDSYEQYF	TRBV7-6	TRBJ2-7
CASSTTREGRRHRYEQYF	TRBV6-1	TRBJ2-7
CASRPGTPVGGYTF	TRBV27	TRBJ1-2
CASSLRTGRVGEQYF	TRBV11-2	TRBJ2-7
CASSSLTPGPGNTIYF	TRBV12-3/TRBV12-4	TRBJ1-3
CAGSLRFGSGDRLNQPQHF	TRBV12-3/TRBV12-4	TRBJ1-5
CATSDTDRRAYEQYF	TRBV24-1	TRBJ2-7
CATRSRTRITGELFF	TRBV15	TRBJ2-2
CASSQRTPLEGYTF	TRBV6-1	TRBJ1-2
CASRTLGGSSTDTQYF	TRBV12-3/TRBV12-4	TRBJ2-3
CASSRQEMNTEAFF	TRBV7-9	TRBJ1-1
CASSERTGNTEAFF	TRBV25-1	TRBJ1-1
CASSPRQGLNYGYTF	TRBV5-1	TRBJ1-2
CSASSLLAGNDEQYF	TRBV20-1	TRBJ2-7
CATSSGTGVGRSNQPQHF	TRBV15	TRBJ1-5
CASSSDRETQPQHF	TRBV28	TRBJ1-5
CASSVTGGRATNEKLFF	TRBV9	TRBJ1-4
CASSESIDEQYF	TRBV6-2/TRBV6-3	TRBJ2-7
CATSSRGFTEAFF	TRBV15	TRBJ1-1
CSVERCEMLLAKNIQYF	TRBV29-1	TRBJ2-4
CATSNGQATYEQYF	TRBV15	TRBJ2-7
CASRTGNSYEQYF	TRBV6-1	TRBJ2-7
CASSSGLAGQNTGELFF	TRBV7-3	TRBJ2-2
CASSGYRLPQETQYF	TRBV12-3/TRBV12-4	TRBJ2-5
CSARDPDGTYEQYF	TRBV20-1	TRBJ2-7
CSARMQGPYGYTF	TRBV20-1	TRBJ1-2
CASSPGTPYNEQFF	TRBV3-1	TRBJ2-1
CASRRLAGGPGNEQFF	TRBV6-1	TRBJ2-1
CASKSRDRVLNTEAFF	TRBV6-1	TRBJ1-1
CASSMAGGYYGYTF	TRBV19	TRBJ1-2
CASSQGLAGVQETQYF	TRBV11-2	TRBJ2-5
CASSLAASIRHGYTF	TRBV7-2	TRBJ1-2
CSARDYGGSQETQYF	TRBV20-1	TRBJ2-5
CSARGTGGPETQYF	TRBV20-1	TRBJ2-5
CASSSAGSGNTIYF	TRBV28	TRBJ1-3
CAWSWASGSYEQYF	TRBV30	TRBJ2-7
CATNLLAGGQETQYF	TRBV28	TRBJ2-5
CASSPICPASGRKADEQYF	TRBV6-1	TRBJ2-7
CATSRGQGGTEAFF	TRBV24-1	TRBJ1-1
CASRNRGHANEKLFF	TRBV27	TRBJ1-4
CASSGQASLEKLFF	TRBV2	TRBJ1-4
CASREGQGRSPLHF	TRBV3-1	TRBJ1-6